A selection of T cell receptor beta chains follows, all from one sample in a study of cytomegalovirus exposure and HLA in healthy donors. Produced via immunoSEQ multiplex PCR; TCRdb's table is partial and in-frame only. The table records 150,000 to 200,000 clones, 85% to 90% of them present only once. Sequenced input: PBMCs. These receptor sequences come from a woman between 18 and 29 years old in good health and CMV-seronegative. Both conserved end residues are part of each CDR3. D genes are given only for firm matches. Clone size is stated in some rows and not others, as once, few, many or a class when expanded.

v_gene	abundance	d_gene	j_gene	CDR3aa	CDR3nt
TRBV6-1	NA	NA	TRBJ1-5	CASSPGHSNQPQHF	TGTGCCAGCAGTCCGGGACACAGTAATCAGCCCCAGCATTTT
TRBV6-4	NA	NA	TRBJ1-6	CASSGEGHNSPLHF	TGTGCCAGCAGTGGCGAGGGCCATAATTCACCCCTCCACTTT
TRBV14	NA	TRBD1	TRBJ2-7	CASRMTGAEQYF	TGTGCCAGCAGAATGACAGGGGCCGAGCAGTACTTC
TRBV30	NA	TRBD1	TRBJ1-6	CAWSGGPGGGSPLHF	TGTGCCTGGAGTGGGGGCCCCGGAGGGGGCTCACCCCTTCACTTT
TRBV4-2	NA	NA	TRBJ1-2	CAITSGNGYTF	TGTGCCATCACCTCGGGGAATGGCTACACCTTC
TRBV21-1	NA	NA	TRBJ2-1	CASSKRGPRPGDEQFF	TGTGCCAGCAGCAAGAGGGGACCACGACCGGGGGATGAGCAGTTCTTC
TRBV6-5	once	TRBD2	TRBJ2-1	CASRKRGLNNEQFF	TGTGCCAGCAGAAAGCGGGGGCTAAACAATGAGCAGTTCTTC
TRBV29-1	NA	NA	TRBJ1-2	CSVEDPGKGYTF	TGCAGCGTTGAAGATCCGGGGAAAGGCTACACCTTC
TRBV7-2	once	TRBD1	TRBJ2-5	CASSHDRERQYF	TGTGCCAGCAGCCACGACAGGGAACGGCAGTACTTC
TRBV6-4	NA	NA	TRBJ1-5	CASRRSTNQPQHF	TGTGCCAGCAGGCGATCCACCAATCAGCCCCAGCATTTT
TRBV30	NA	TRBD2	TRBJ2-2	CAWSPLTSAAGELFF	TGTGCCTGGAGCCCACTAACTAGCGCGGCCGGGGAGCTGTTTTTT
TRBV15	NA	TRBD2	TRBJ2-7	CATSRDPRRTSGKGYEQYF	TGTGCCACCAGCAGAGATCCTCGAAGGACTAGCGGGAAGGGTTACGAGCAGTACTTC
TRBV19	NA	NA	TRBJ1-4	CASTKRTNEKLFF	TGTGCCAGTACAAAGCGAACTAATGAAAAACTGTTTTTT
TRBV7-9	NA	TRBD1	TRBJ2-7	CASSQGTGDYEQYF	TGTGCCAGCAGCCAAGGGACAGGGGATTACGAGCAGTACTTC
TRBV6-5	NA	TRBD1	TRBJ2-1	CASNRQGPGEQFF	TGTGCCAGCAATCGACAGGGTCCAGGTGAGCAGTTCTTC
TRBV5-1	NA	TRBD1	TRBJ1-4	CASRGGQGEKLFF	TGCGCCAGCAGGGGGGGACAGGGGGAAAAACTGTTTTTT
TRBV2	NA	NA	TRBJ2-7	CAATGNSYEQYF	TGTGCCGCCACAGGGAACTCCTACGAGCAGTACTTC
TRBV19	few	NA	TRBJ2-5	CASRSRGGETQYF	TGTGCCAGTAGATCAAGGGGTGGAGAGACCCAGTACTTC
TRBV7-2	NA	TRBD2	TRBJ2-1	CASSVSGRHEQFF	TGTGCCAGCAGCGTTAGCGGGAGACATGAGCAGTTCTTC
TRBV7-3	few	NA	TRBJ2-7	CASSPGGSAASYEQYF	TGTGCCAGCAGCCCGGGGGGCTCCGCGGCCTCCTACGAGCAGTACTTC
TRBV7-9	NA	TRBD2	TRBJ2-5	CSSSAGLAGGSRETQYF	TGTTCCAGCAGCGCGGGACTAGCGGGGGGGAGCAGAGAGACCCAGTACTTC
TRBV5-6	NA	NA	TRBJ2-1	CASSSGVGVSYNEQFF	TGTGCCAGCAGCTCGGGAGTCGGGGTCTCCTACAATGAGCAGTTCTTC
TRBV5-6	NA	NA	TRBJ2-5	CASSSTAQETQYF	TGTGCCAGCAGCTCGACAGCACAAGAGACCCAGTACTTC
TRBV4-1	NA	NA	TRBJ1-4	CASSQGTGLNEKLFF	TGCGCCAGCAGCCAGGGAACAGGCCTTAATGAAAAACTGTTTTTT
TRBV25-1	few	NA	TRBJ1-5	CASSPPGSNQPQHF	TGTGCCAGCAGTCCCCCAGGGAGCAATCAGCCCCAGCATTTT
TRBV5-6	once	TRBD2	TRBJ2-7	CASSLEKREEYEQYF	TGTGCCAGCAGCTTAGAGAAGCGGGAGGAATACGAGCAGTACTTC
TRBV5-1	NA	NA	TRBJ2-1	CASSSDYTEQFF	TGCGCCAGCAGCTCGGACTATACTGAGCAGTTCTTC
TRBV13	NA	TRBD1	TRBJ2-7	CASSLRDREFEQYF	TGTGCCAGCAGCCTCCGGGACAGGGAATTCGAGCAGTACTTC
TRBV28	NA	TRBD2	TRBJ2-1	CASSVGLAGLPREQFF	TGTGCCAGCAGTGTGGGACTAGCGGGTCTTCCACGGGAGCAGTTCTTC
TRBV15	NA	TRBD2	TRBJ2-7	CATSRGWSGRACEQYF	TGTGCCACCAGCAGAGGGTGGAGCGGGAGGGCCTGTGAGCAGTACTTC
TRBV28	NA	TRBD2	TRBJ2-3	CASSSPGLAGDTDTQYF	TGTGCCAGCAGTTCACCGGGACTAGCGGGAGATACAGATACGCAGTATTTT
TRBV9	NA	NA	TRBJ2-3	CASSVVGTSLTDTQYF	TGTGCCAGCAGCGTAGTTGGGACATCCTTGACAGATACGCAGTATTTT
TRBV2	NA	TRBD1	TRBJ1-3	CASSGQGASGNTIYF	TGTGCCAGCAGTGGACAGGGGGCGTCTGGAAACACCATATATTTT
TRBV18	once	NA	TRBJ2-2	CASSSYTGELFF	TGTGCCAGCTCATCATACACCGGGGAGCTGTTTTTT
TRBV2	NA	TRBD2	TRBJ2-7	CASSEAASGSDEQYF	TGTGCCAGCAGTGAAGCGGCTAGCGGGAGTGACGAGCAGTACTTC
TRBV9	NA	TRBD1	TRBJ2-6	CASSVETGLGANVLTF	TGTGCCAGCAGCGTAGAGACAGGGCTTGGGGCCAACGTCCTGACTTTC
TRBV5-1	NA	TRBD2	TRBJ2-3	CASRWEGSTDTQYF	TGCGCCAGCCGATGGGAGGGCAGCACAGATACGCAGTATTTT
TRBV30	NA	NA	TRBJ2-5	CAWSAGGVGGETQYF	TGTGCCTGGAGTGCGGGCGGGGTAGGGGGCGAGACCCAGTACTTC